This paragraph covers one T cell receptor (beta chain) sequence. There are many counts of this clonotype. What this receptor recognizes is not known. No much larger clonotype is one base removed from it; base qualities were not supplied. The time point label, read with the paper, signifies: longitudinal time-point 3. For the unsorted PBMC libraries, 2 million PBMCs were stored in RNAlater at -80 degrees C until RNA extraction and were used to generate the libraries. Peripheral blood was subjected to Ficoll-Hypaque density gradient centrifugation to isolate PBMCs, which were then cryopreserved in liquid nitrogen. cDNA was synthesized by template-switch 5'RACE using a primer carrying a 10-nucleotide random unique molecular identifier by which each TCR transcript was tagged. Each sequencing run produced over 190 million TCR-beta sequences covering 15-18 subjects. The RNeasy kit was used to extract total RNA. The KAPA Real-time Library Amplification kit was used to amplify TCR-beta VDJ regions with primers targeting the TCR constant region and the 5'RACE anchor. Sample indexes and Illumina adaptors were added in a first PCR, after which library yield was increased in a second PCR. After Ampure bead purification, the TCR product of roughly 650 bp was size-selected on a 2% E-gel SizeSelection system. Before pooling, library quality was checked on a Bioanalyzer, concentration was measured with Qubit, and libraries were quantified with the Kapa Library Quantification kit. Paired-end 2 x 150 bp sequencing of the libraries was performed on an Illumina HiSeq 2500. To increase sequence diversity, roughly 24-32% phiX was spiked into each library pool. In the paper's pipeline: The quality-filtered reads were processed with the UMI-based MiGEC pipeline, whose error correction step removed more than 80% of the raw TCR sequences. VDJ genes were aligned to IMGT germline references, and clonotypes were defined by unique CDR3 amino acid sequence plus V-J genes. Clonal expansion, Shannon diversity, and CDR3 relatedness (CalcPairwiseDistances, ClusterSamples) were evaluated with VDJtools, and phylogenetic trees were built with CLCbio workbench. Using coefficient-of-variation modelling across technical triplicates, the study counted a clone as expanded if it had at least 8 unique UMIs. TCRdb trimmed the raw reads at Q25, called clones with MiXCR and kept productive beta chains. Merged by CDR3 protein, the rows form single entries marked with the most common genes and DNA. The V and J calls here are based on TCRdb, not the publication. This sample has 95,000 to 110,000 distinct CDR3 sequences in its table, and less than 14% of those were observed once. The top ten clones comprise about 3% of the sample.

The data were taken from a study of neurological immune-mediated disorders (dated by TCRdb to about 2019). With respect to the entire study: Using UMI-based sequencing, the study compared peripheral blood TCR-beta repertoires from patients with HTLV-I-associated myelopathy (HAM/TSP), patients with multiple sclerosis, and healthy controls. Longitudinal samples, technical triplicates and paired sorted CD4+ and CD8+ T-cell subsets, alongside PBMC samples, were included among the approximately 110 TCR-beta libraries. Longitudinal HAM/TSP donors and healthy donors each had 3 time-points at intervals of 3-40 months. The cohort was made up of approximately 65 subjects, consisting of 15 or so HAM/TSP patients, some 34 multiple sclerosis patients and 20 or so healthy controls. Overall study outcomes, separate from this receptor: The highest TCR clonal expansion was observed in HAM/TSP patients, whereas the lowest was observed in MS patients, even when compared with healthy controls. No identical CDR3 amino acid sequences were found to be shared among expanded clones across subjects, suggesting that TCR-beta repertoires were private in all groups.

The CDR3 has 14 amino acids, counting the end cysteine and phenylalanine. The DNA shown is the 42-base CDR3, in frame from base 1. Trimmed from V: 0 bases; trimmed from J: 8 bases; junction bases lacking a gene match: 3. The germline V gene encodes CDR1 MNHEY and CDR2 SVGAGI. This TCR was sampled from a female donor with HTLV-1-associated myelopathy (HAM/TSP). Sequencing used PBMCs. This chain is built from TRBV6-5 and TRBJ1-4; TRBD1 matches 7 bases in the middle. The CDR3 has the sequence CASSYSYRGEKLFF. The nucleotides read TGTGCCAGCAGTTACTCGTACAGGGGAGAAAAACTGTTTTTT.